This T cell receptor (beta chain) emerged from a study of shared clonotypes between healthy human individuals. Study results and caveats: A reduction in generation probabilities was seen for non-shared clonotypes relative to those shared by all four donors. Although depth was large, rarefaction showed that sequencing of the sorted subsets was incomplete. Naive CD4 clonotypes were shared across several donors at about 5%.

Several immunoSEQ plates held equal portions of the genomic DNA taken from each subset. Data came from immunoSEQ multiplex PCR; TCRdb stores just in-frame clones and leaves some out. Of approximately 2.3 million clones in the sample, 93% were seen once. To note about this clone: What it recognizes is unknown.

The CDR3 is 14 amino acids. The V gene's germline CDR1 is MNHNY and CDR2 SVGAGI (reference sequence). Trimming shortened V by 7 bases and J by 1 base, and 13 bases separated the two germline ends. The sequence was collected from a man between 18 and 35 years old in good health. Some clones in this sample may be carry-over from other donors' samples. The chain joins TRBV6-6 to TRBJ1-1, with a weak D call TRBD1 (6 bases). Source material: naive CD4+ T cells from PBMCs. Documented subset: CD45RA+ positively selected. The DNA of the CDR3 is TGTGCCAGCACCGAGAGGGGGGAGAACACTGAAGCTTTCTTT. This codes for CASTERGENTEAFF.